The 6 T cell receptor beta chains presented below share a single source sample, sequenced in a study of Ad26.COV2.S vaccination and SARS-CoV-2 variants. Profiled with immunoSEQ multiplex PCR; TCRdb holds only in-frame clones, not every one. The sample has 300,000 to 350,000 clones; 90% are singletons. Treatment described: some 20 received Ad26.COV2.S at low or high dose, single or two shots; about 5 received placebo; per-sample allocation not given. Material that was analyzed had been drawn on day 63 after the first vaccine or placebo injection. The input for sequencing was peripheral blood, taken in a trial of Ad26.COV2.S vaccine versus placebo. These receptors originate from a person between 18 and 65 years old who received the Ad26.COV2.S COVID-19 vaccine or a placebo.

This chain joins TRBV6-6 and TRBJ2-1; D is possibly TRBD1 or TRBD2 (5 bases each). There are 14 residues in the CDR3. Trimming took off 2 bases at V and 9 bases at J, with 14 bases between the two ends. The germline V gene has CDR1 MNHNY and CDR2 SVGAGI (reference sequence). In nucleotides, the CDR3 is TGTGCCAGCAGTTACGTGCTGGGGGATGGTGAGCAGTTCTTC. Encoded protein: CASSYVLGDGEQFF.

The rearrangement links TRBV19 to TRBJ1-2, with D perhaps matching TRBD1 (6 bases). CDR1 and CDR2 from the germline V gene are LNHDA and SQIVND (reference sequence). CDR3 length: 16 residues. Trimming left V 1 base short and J 5 bases short, with 17 bases between. The CDR3 loop reads CASSIGSGTLKYGYTF. The CDR3, as DNA: TGTGCCAGTAGTATAGGTTCGGGGACATTGAAGTATGGCTACACCTTC.

The rearrangement joins TRBV24-1 to TRBJ2-1; D gene uncertain. Trimming left V 7 bases short and J 8 bases short, with 11 bases between. This CDR3 comprises 12 residues. The germline gives CDR1 KGHDR, CDR2 SFDVKD. This CDR3 reads CATSSQKDEQFF. CDR3 coding DNA: TGTGCCACCAGCAGCCAGAAGGATGAGCAGTTCTTC.

The table lists this clone with a few counts. The chain has TRBV4-1 and TRBJ1-1; D is ambiguous. The CDR3 spans 15 residues. Germline lookup yields CDR1 MGHRA and CDR2 YSYEKL. V was cut by 8 bases and J by 0 bases, with 16 bases left in between. The CDR3 DNA follows: TGCGCCAGCCGACCTGGGCCCTCGCTGAACACTGAAGCTTTCTTT. As protein: CASRPGPSLNTEAFF.

V is TRBV18 and J is TRBJ2-3; D is ambiguous. CDR1 KGHSH and CDR2 LQKENI come from the germline V gene. The CDR3 totals 14 residues. Trimming left V 5 bases short and J 4 bases short, with 13 bases between. CDR3 amino acids: CASSFGRDADTQYF. In DNA, the CDR3 is TGTGCCAGCTCATTCGGACGAGACGCAGATACGCAGTATTTT.

The chain couples TRBV5-6 to TRBJ1-6, with D perhaps matching TRBD1 (5 bases). CDR3 length equals 18 residues. Trimming pared 0 bases from V and 0 bases from J, leaving 13 bases between. The V gene's germline CDR1 is SGHDT and CDR2 YYEEEE. As DNA, the CDR3 is TGTGCCAGCAGCTTGGTTCCAGGGACTAGCTCCTATAATTCACCCCTCCACTTT. Encoded protein: CASSLVPGTSSYNSPLHF.